These 20 T cell receptor beta chains were sequenced from one sample in a study of cytomegalovirus exposure and HLA in healthy donors. PCR was performed using 60 Vbeta and 13 Jbeta primers. Sequenced by immunoSEQ multiplex PCR; TCRdb stores in-frame clones only, minus some. The data show more than 95,000 clones, around 84% seen once. Sequencing used PBMCs. The receptors originated from a woman aged 40 to 50 in good health and CMV-seronegative.

The rearrangement uses TRBV5-1 and TRBJ2-1, with 10 bases aligning to TRBD2. The ends lost 0 bases at V and 7 bases at J; junction bases unmatched: 4. CDR1 and CDR2 (germline): SGHRS, YFSETQ. The CDR3 has 15 residues. The CDR3 bases are TGCGCCAGCAGCTTGGCTAGCGGGAGTTTTAATGAGCAGTTCTTC. Residues: CASSLASGSFNEQFF.

The J gene is TRBJ1-5, the V gene TRBV6-5; 10 bases align to TRBD1. CDR3 length: 14 residues. J was trimmed by 4 bases and V by 6 bases; bases with no gene match: 3. The V gene's germline CDR1 is MNHEY and CDR2 SVGAGI. CDR3 sequence: CASSGQGVNQPQHF. The CDR3 DNA reads as TGTGCCAGCAGCGGACAGGGGGTGAATCAGCCCCAGCATTTT.

This clone has only a few counts. The rearrangement uses TRBV19 and TRBJ2-7, with 13 bases lining up with TRBD2. V shed 6 bases, J shed 5 bases, and the junction held 7 bases outside the gene matches. The CDR3 contains 15 residues. Germline CDR1 is LNHDA and CDR2 is SQIVND (reference sequence). The CDR3 DNA is TGTGCCAGTAGCTGGACTAGCGGGAGCATCAACGAGCAGTACTTC. Amino acid sequence: CASSWTSGSINEQYF.

The rearrangement links TRBV5-4 to TRBJ1-4; D may be TRBD1 (5 bases). The germline V and J ends were trimmed by 2 bases and 7 bases, with 12 bases remaining between them. Germline values: CDR1 SGHNT, CDR2 YYREEE (reference sequence). The CDR3 covers 14 residues. CDR3 nucleotide sequence: TGTGCCAGCAGCTTCGCAGGGCTTAGTGAAAAACTGTTTTTT. This codes for CASSFAGLSEKLFF.

V usage is TRBV5-1 and J usage is TRBJ1-2; D unresolved. Trimming left V 0 bases short and J 5 bases short, with 8 bases between. The length of the CDR3 is 13 residues. In germline, CDR1 is SGHRS, CDR2 YFSETQ. In nucleotides, the CDR3 is TGCGCCAGCAGCTTGGAACGGAGTTATGGCTACACCTTC. Protein product: CASSLERSYGYTF.

The CDR3, as DNA: TGTGCCAGCAGTGTTCAGACTAGCGGAACCGGGGAGCTGTTTTTT. Amino acid sequence: CASSVQTSGTGELFF. This chain links TRBV6-1 with TRBJ2-2; 9 bases fit TRBD2. The junction had 5 bases not matched to a gene; V was cut back by 4 bases and J by 5 bases. CDR1 is MNHNS, CDR2 SASEGT, per germline. The CDR3 contains 15 residues.

V gene TRBV18 combines with J gene TRBJ1-4; weak D call: TRBD1 (6 bases). The CDR3 has 15 amino acids. Germline CDR1 KGHSH, CDR2 LQKENI. Trimming shortened V by 4 bases and J by 3 bases, and 12 bases separated the two germline ends. CDR3 nucleotides: TGTGCCAGCTCACGTGAACAGGGAGCTAATGAAAAACTGTTTTTT. Translation: CASSREQGANEKLFF.

CDR3 residues: CASRGGQGVTYEQYF. The DNA of the CDR3 is TGCGCCAGCAGGGGCGGACAGGGGGTAACCTACGAGCAGTACTTC. The rearrangement uses TRBV5-1 and TRBJ2-7, with 10 bases fitting TRBD1. Germline lookup yields CDR1 SGHRS and CDR2 YFSETQ. Trimming took 5 bases from V and 2 from J; bases not matched to a gene: 7. This CDR3 spans 15 amino acids.

The gene calls are TRBV4-1 and TRBJ1-1; no clear D gene. The length of the CDR3 is 16 residues. Germline V CDR1 and CDR2: MGHRA, YSYEKL. Trimming took 5 bases from V and 5 from J, leaving 21 bases between them. The CDR3 DNA is TGCGCCAGCAGCTTAACCACCCCACTCTCACGGACTGAAGCTTTCTTT. Its translation is CASSLTTPLSRTEAFF.

This clone turned up a few times. This chain links TRBV6-6 with TRBJ2-1, with D possibly TRBD2 on 5 matching bases. V was cut by 2 bases and J by 5 bases, with 13 bases left in between. Germline CDR1 and CDR2: MNHNY and SVGAGI (reference sequence). This CDR3 region has 15 residues. The CDR3: CASSYEGLGNNEQFF. For the CDR3, the DNA is TGTGCCAGCAGTTACGAGGGTCTGGGGAACAATGAGCAGTTCTTC.

This rearrangement joins TRBV7-2 to TRBJ2-7, with TRBD2 as a possible D gene (5 bases). In germline, CDR1 is SGHTA, CDR2 FQGNSA. V was pared by 4 bases and J by 3 bases, with 13 bases between. The CDR3 is 14 residues long. The CDR3 spells CASSSPRARYEQYF. The CDR3 nucleotides read TGTGCCAGCAGCTCCCCGCGGGCCCGCTACGAGCAGTACTTC.

This clone was detected only once. V is TRBV9 and J is TRBJ2-2, with 8 positions matching TRBD1. V dropped 4 bases and J dropped 1; count of bases not matched to a gene: 12. Germline CDR1 reads SGDLS; CDR2 reads YYNGEE. This CDR3 contains 18 residues. The CDR3 DNA sequence: TGTGCCAGCAGCCTCCAGAGGCTGGGGACAGGGAACACCGGGGAGCTGTTTTTT. This codes for CASSLQRLGTGNTGELFF.

The chain couples TRBV5-1 to TRBJ2-3; D unclear. CDR1 and CDR2 (germline): SGHRS, YFSETQ. Between the trimmed V and J ends, which lost 4 bases and 0 bases, there was a span of 15 bases. The CDR3 totals 16 residues. The CDR3 DNA sequence: TGCGCCAGCAGCCCCCCCGAGGTTGGGAGCACAGATACGCAGTATTTT. Its translation: CASSPPEVGSTDTQYF.

J is TRBJ2-2 and V is TRBV28, with D uncertain. Trimming pared 8 bases from V and 4 bases from J, leaving 11 bases between. The CDR3 has 13 residues. Germline lookup yields CDR1 MDHEN and CDR2 SYDVKM. In DNA form, the CDR3 reads TGTGCCAGCTGTGCGCCCGGCACCGGGGAGCTGTTTTTT. Translated: CASCAPGTGELFF.

The V gene is TRBV5-6, the J gene TRBJ1-3, with no clear D. Trimming took 2 bases from V and 2 from J, leaving 5 bases between them. Germline-derived CDR1 and CDR2 are SGHDT and YYEEEE. CDR3 length: 13 residues. The CDR3 region is CASSFGPGNTIYF. In DNA form, the CDR3 reads TGTGCCAGCAGCTTTGGGCCTGGAAACACCATATATTTT.

This sequence joins TRBV7-2 and TRBJ2-5; 7 positions agree with TRBD2. The germline V gene has CDR1 SGHTA and CDR2 FQGNSA. The CDR3 consists of 16 residues. Losses at the gene ends were 0 bases for V and 5 bases for J; bases not matched to a gene: 9. The CDR3 loop reads CASSLAAGNGGETQYF. In DNA, the CDR3 is TGTGCCAGCAGCTTAGCAGCGGGAAATGGTGGTGAGACCCAGTACTTC.

The rearrangement uses TRBV19 and TRBJ2-7; 9 bases map to TRBD1. V shed 4 bases and J 11 bases; nucleotides not matched to a gene: 9. The CDR3 loop spans 13 amino acids. CDR1 and CDR2 (germline): LNHDA, SQIVND (reference sequence). The CDR3 sequence: CASSTAWTGEKYF. CDR3 nucleotide sequence: TGTGCCAGTAGTACCGCGTGGACAGGGGAAAAGTACTTC.

This rearrangement joins TRBV5-1 to TRBJ2-5; tentative D call: TRBD1 (5 bases). CDR3 length: 14 residues. Germline V CDR1 and CDR2: SGHRS, YFSETQ. Between the trimmed V and J ends, which lost 2 bases and 5 bases, there was a span of 13 bases. The chain's CDR3 is CASSFQGFYETQYF. As DNA, the CDR3 is TGCGCCAGCAGCTTCCAGGGATTTTACGAGACCCAGTACTTC. Using reference TRBV5-1 and TRBJ2-5 for the parts outside the CDR3, the full variable domain is KAGVTQTPRYLIKTRGQQVTLSCSPISGHRSVSWYQQTPGQGLQFLFEYFSETQRNKGNFPGRFSGRQFSNSRSEMNVSTLELGDSALYLCASSFQGFYETQYFGPGTRLLVL.

The chain recombines TRBV5-1 with TRBJ2-1; the D is unclear. The CDR3 is made up of 14 amino acids. Per germline, CDR1 SGHRS and CDR2 YFSETQ. V was pared by 0 bases and J by 7 bases, with 11 bases between. The CDR3 here is CASSLGRLRNEQFF. In DNA, the CDR3 is TGCGCCAGCAGCTTGGGGAGACTGAGAAATGAGCAGTTCTTC.

This chain uses TRBV4-2 with TRBJ2-1; 12 positions match TRBD2. The CDR3 length is 15 residues. CDR1 LGHNA and CDR2 YNFKEQ come from the germline V gene. J lost 9 bases, V lost 1 base, and 4 bases had no gene match. The CDR3 nucleotides read TGTGCCAGCAGCCAAGGACTAGCGGGAGTTGGTGAGCAGTTCTTC. This codes for CASSQGLAGVGEQFF.